This T cell receptor (beta chain) came from a study of blood T cell repertoires in COVID-19. Study information: COVID-19 samples, acute and convalescent, were from the United States, Italy and Spain. Nucleic acid was either cDNA or gDNA, and it came from T cells, B-cell-depleted T cells, or PBMCs.

In the authors' workflow: Estimated nucleated cell counts came from reference gene primer amplification. The data were produced by immunoSEQ multiplex PCR, yet TCRdb's version contains in-frame clones alone and is incomplete. Clone size and the V and J calls come from that table; the DNA yielded D and trimming. Among about 400,000 clones listed, around 87% were seen once. The CDR3 consists of 15 residues. V lost 0 bases to trimming and J lost 6 bases, with 15 bases between them. Germline V lookup: CDR1 SGHRS, CDR2 YFSETQ. This TCR derives from a human donor in a cohort sampled during active COVID-19. The gene calls are TRBV5-1 and TRBJ1-2; D may be TRBD1 (5 bases). Input material: peripheral blood. As DNA, the CDR3 is TGCGCCAGCAGCTTGGCCAGTGGCAGGGAAAATGGCTACACCTTC. Protein product: CASSLASGRENGYTF.